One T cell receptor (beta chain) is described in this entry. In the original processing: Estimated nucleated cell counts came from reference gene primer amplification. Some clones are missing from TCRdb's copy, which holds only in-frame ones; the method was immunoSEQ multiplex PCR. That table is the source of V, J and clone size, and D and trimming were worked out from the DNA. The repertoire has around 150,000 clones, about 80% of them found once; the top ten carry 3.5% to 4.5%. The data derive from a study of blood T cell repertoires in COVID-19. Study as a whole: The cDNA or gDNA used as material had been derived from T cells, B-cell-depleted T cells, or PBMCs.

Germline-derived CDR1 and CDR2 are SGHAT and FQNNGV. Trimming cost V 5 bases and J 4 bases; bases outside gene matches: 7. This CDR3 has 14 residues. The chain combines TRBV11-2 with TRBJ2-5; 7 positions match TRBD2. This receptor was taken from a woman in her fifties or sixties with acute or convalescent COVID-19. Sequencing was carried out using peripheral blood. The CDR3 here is CASSPPLAGETQYF. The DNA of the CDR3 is TGTGCCAGCAGCCCCCCATTAGCGGGAGAGACCCAGTACTTC.